The T cell receptor (beta chain) under discussion was sequenced for a study of regulatory T cells in long-lasting Graves disease. Investigators prepared the TCR beta libraries by applying iRepertoire HTBI primers and Arm-PCR of CDR3 regions. TCRdb called the multiplex PCR reads again in MiXCR, with one record for every CDR3 protein. The sample shows some 490,000 distinct CDR3 sequences, about 11% of them seen only once. Time point described: newly diagnosed GD, antithyroid drugs for less than 3 months. Extracted PBMC RNA gave rise to the TCR library. The V gene's germline CDR1 is SGHNT and CDR2 YENEEA. V lost 4 bases and J lost 5; bases outside the gene matches: 14. The CDR3 consists of 17 residues. Study conclusions and caveats: Persistent disease preferred TRBV28, TRBJ1-2 and TRBJ2-5.

Remarks on this clonotype: As yet, its antigen is unknown. This likely reflects a read error, since a far larger clone is one base away.

These data also featured in a second study, about T cells in Graves' hyperthyroidism and ophthalmopathy.

The genes are TRBV11-3 and TRBJ2-1; 7 bases are a match to TRBD2. The sample was peripheral blood mononuclear cells (PBMCs), taken at new diagnosis, from a patient treated with antithyroid drugs. The sequence came from a woman between 25 and 40 years old with Graves disease. The CDR3, as DNA: TGTGCCAGCAGCTCCTTGGGGGAGGGGTGGCTCCACAATGAGCAGTTCTTC. Amino acids: CASSSLGEGWLHNEQFF.